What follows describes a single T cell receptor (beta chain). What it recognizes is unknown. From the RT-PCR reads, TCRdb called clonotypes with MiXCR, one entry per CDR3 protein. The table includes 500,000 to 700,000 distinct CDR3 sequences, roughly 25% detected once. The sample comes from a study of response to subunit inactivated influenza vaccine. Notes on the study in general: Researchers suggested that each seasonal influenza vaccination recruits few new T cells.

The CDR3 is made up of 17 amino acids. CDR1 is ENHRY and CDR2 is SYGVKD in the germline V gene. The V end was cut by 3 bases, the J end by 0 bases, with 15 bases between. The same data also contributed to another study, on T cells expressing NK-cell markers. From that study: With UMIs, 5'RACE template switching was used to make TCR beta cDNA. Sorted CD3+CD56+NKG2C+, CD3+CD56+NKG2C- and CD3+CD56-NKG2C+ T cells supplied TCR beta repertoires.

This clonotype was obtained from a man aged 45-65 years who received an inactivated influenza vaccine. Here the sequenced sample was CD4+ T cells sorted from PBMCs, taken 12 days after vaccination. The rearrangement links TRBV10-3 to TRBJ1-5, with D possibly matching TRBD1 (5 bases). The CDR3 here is CAISEEKGLYSNQPQHF. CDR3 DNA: TGTGCCATCAGTGAAGAAAAGGGGTTATATAGCAATCAGCCCCAGCATTTT.